These 18 T cell receptor beta chains were sequenced from one sample in a study of T-cell memory formation after mild COVID-19. TCRdb re-called the 5' RACE reads with MiXCR, one entry per CDR3 protein. The table shows about 560,000 distinct CDR3 sequences, with roughly 17% occurring only once. The sequenced sample was PBMCs or a T cell subset sorted from them (not recorded which). Every receptor here comes from an adult woman who had mild COVID-19 (a few samples of this study predate the infection). Cell type and time point are not known.

This chain connects TRBV2 to TRBJ2-2; 10 positions match TRBD2. V lost 5 bases and J lost 0; bases outside the gene matches: 6. This CDR3 has 17 residues. Germline CDR1 is SNHLY and CDR2 is FYNNEI. The CDR3 DNA sequence: TGTGCCAGCAGTTCTCCTAGCGGGGGTACGAACACCGGGGAGCTGTTTTTT. Translated: CASSSPSGGTNTGELFF.

In its sample, this clonotype was seen many times. This rearrangement joins TRBV5-1 to TRBJ1-1; D gene unclear. V gave up 0 bases and J gave up 1 base, with 7 bases separating them. CDR3 length: 14 amino acids. Per germline, CDR1 SGHRS and CDR2 YFSETQ. CDR3: CASSLGHPNTEAFF. In nucleotides, the CDR3 is TGCGCCAGCAGCTTGGGGCATCCGAACACTGAAGCTTTCTTT.

This clonotype has just a few counts. The chain carries TRBV7-9 and TRBJ2-7, with TRBD2 identical over 9 bases. The CDR3 length is 17 residues. Germline V gene lookup returns CDR1 SEHNR and CDR2 FQNEAQ (reference sequence). The junction had 7 bases not matched to a gene; V was cut back by 1 base and J by 0 bases. CDR3 amino acids: CASSLGSSGRSSYEQYF. As DNA, the CDR3 is TGTGCCAGCAGCTTAGGAAGTAGCGGGAGAAGCTCCTACGAGCAGTACTTC.

This clonotype was seen more than once but under ten times. V usage is TRBV7-2 and J usage is TRBJ2-1; D uncertain. CDR3 length: 15 amino acids. Trimming left V 5 bases short and J 3 bases short, with 14 bases between. The germline V gene encodes CDR1 SGHTA and CDR2 FQGNSA. CDR3 DNA: TGTGCCAGCAGCCCCATCTCGGTGGGCTACAATGAGCAGTTCTTC. It is translated as CASSPISVGYNEQFF.

The V call is TRBV14, the J call TRBJ2-2, with no clear D. V was cut by 1 base and J by 3 bases, with 3 bases left in between. CDR3 length equals 13 residues. CDR1 is SGHDN and CDR2 is FVKESK in the germline V gene. Here the CDR3 reads CASSQGDTGELFF. The CDR3 DNA reads TGTGCCAGCAGCCAAGGGGACACCGGGGAGCTGTTTTTT.

This clonotype was counted between two and nine times. The chain links TRBV20-1 to TRBJ2-5; 9 nucleotides align to TRBD2. CDR1 is DFQATT and CDR2 is SNEGSKA in the germline V gene (reference sequence). With V trimmed by 2 bases and J by 3 bases, 7 bases remained unmatched. The CDR3 loop spans 15 amino acids. The CDR3 loop is CSARNPRTSEETQYF. In nucleotides, the CDR3 is TGCAGTGCTAGAAATCCCCGGACTAGCGAAGAGACCCAGTACTTC.

This clonotype has just a few counts. V gene TRBV24-1 combines with J gene TRBJ2-6; D not resolved. The CDR3 runs to 13 residues. V gave up 7 bases and J gave up 1 base, with 4 bases separating them. Germline-derived CDR1 and CDR2 are KGHDR and SFDVKD. The CDR3 loop is CATRGSGANVLTF. CDR3 DNA: TGTGCCACCAGGGGGTCTGGGGCCAACGTCCTGACTTTC.

This clonotype was observed a few times. The chain couples TRBV20-1 to TRBJ1-2; 7 nucleotides agree with TRBD1. The V gene end was trimmed by 5 bases and the J gene end by 7 bases; junction bases not matched to a gene: 16. CDR1 and CDR2 (germline): DFQATT, SNEGSKA (reference sequence). This CDR3 contains 15 residues. CDR3 nucleotides: TGCAGTGCTTCCCCCCCCCTCGACAGGGTAATTGGCTACACCTTC. This translates into CSASPPLDRVIGYTF.

This chain links TRBV28 with TRBJ1-1; D is unclear. V was trimmed by 2 bases and J by 1 base, leaving 8 bases between them. The CDR3 loop spans 14 amino acids. Per the germline V gene, CDR1 is MDHEN and CDR2 is SYDVKM. This CDR3 is CASSLRAWNTEAFF. CDR3 nucleotide sequence: TGTGCCAGCAGTTTAAGAGCCTGGAACACTGAAGCTTTCTTT.

This clonotype was observed at least ten times. The rearrangement joins TRBV5-1 to TRBJ2-7; 9 positions agree with TRBD1. CDR1 and CDR2 (germline): SGHRS, YFSETQ. This CDR3 is 16 amino acids long. V shed 4 bases and J 2 bases; nucleotides not matched to a gene: 10. CDR3 nucleotides: TGCGCCAGCAGCCTTGCTTCCGGGACAGGGACCTACGAGCAGTACTTC. Amino acid sequence: CASSLASGTGTYEQYF. The variable domain in full, completed from reference TRBV5-1 and TRBJ2-7, reads KAGVTQTPRYLIKTRGQQVTLSCSPISGHRSVSWYQQTPGQGLQFLFEYFSETQRNKGNFPGRFSGRQFSNSRSEMNVSTLELGDSALYLCASSLASGTGTYEQYFGPGTRLTVT.

V is TRBV6-1 and J is TRBJ2-1; 7 bases are shared with TRBD1. V lost 3 bases and J lost 5; bases outside the gene matches: 7. The germline V gene encodes CDR1 MNHNS and CDR2 SASEGT. The CDR3 has 15 residues. The CDR3 DNA reads TGTGCCAGCAGTGACAGGGGGATTAACGACAATGAGCAGTTCTTC. Translation: CASSDRGINDNEQFF.

V and J are TRBV25-1 and TRBJ2-5; D may match TRBD1 or TRBD2 (6 bases each). Germline CDR1 and CDR2: MGHDK and SYGVNS. The CDR3 has 14 residues. Trimming shortened V by 3 bases and J by 7 bases, and 15 bases separated the two germline ends. The CDR3 DNA reads TGTGCCAGCAGTGAGGGGGGCACGGGTGGGACCCAGTACTTC. The encoded protein is CASSEGGTGGTQYF.

The genes are TRBV12-3 or TRBV12-4 and TRBJ1-4; 10 nucleotides agree with TRBD1. V trimming: 6 bases; J trimming: 8 bases; junction bases outside the gene matches: 6. This CDR3 contains 14 residues. CDR3 loop: CASRGQGFEEKLFF. As DNA, the CDR3 is TGTGCCAGCAGGGGACAGGGGTTTGAGGAAAAACTGTTTTTT.

This chain uses TRBV5-6 with TRBJ2-7, with TRBD1 identical over 8 bases. The germline V gene has CDR1 SGHDT and CDR2 YYEEEE. The CDR3 totals 18 residues. Germline trimming cut 3 bases from V and 6 bases from J; bases unmatched to any gene: 20. DNA for the CDR3: TGTGCCAGCAGCTCCACTATTTTACGCCGGGACAGGCTCATCGAGCAGTACTTC. Its protein is CASSSTILRRDRLIEQYF.

This clonotype was detected a few times. CDR3 loop: CASSLTGSYNSPLHF. The CDR3 DNA follows: TGTGCCAGCAGTCTTACAGGCTCCTATAATTCACCCCTCCACTTT. The V and J genes are TRBV2 and TRBJ1-6; weak D call: TRBD1 (5 bases). The V gene's germline CDR1 is SNHLY and CDR2 FYNNEI. The ends were cut back, 5 bases at V and 0 bases at J, with 8 bases in the middle. There are 15 residues in the CDR3.

The gene calls are TRBV27 and TRBJ1-2; 9 bases fit TRBD1. Germline CDR1 and CDR2: MNHEY and SMNVEV (reference sequence). CDR3 length equals 14 residues. V gave up 5 bases and J gave up 5 bases; unmatched junction bases: 6. In DNA, the CDR3 is TGTGCCAGCAGTACCGGGACAGGGCTGTATGGCTACACCTTC. It is translated as CASSTGTGLYGYTF.

The chain joins TRBV2 to TRBJ2-1; D may be TRBD2 (6 bases). CDR1 is SNHLY, CDR2 FYNNEI, per germline. The CDR3 sequence is 14 residues long. The V gene lost 3 bases and the J gene lost 5 bases, with 11 bases spanning the gap. This chain's CDR3 is CASSEREPHNEQFF. CDR3 in DNA: TGTGCCAGCAGTGAGCGGGAACCCCACAATGAGCAGTTCTTC.

This clonotype showed up just a few times. The chain is built from TRBV6-5 and TRBJ1-2; D uncertain. Germline V gene data show CDR1 as MNHEY and CDR2 as SVGAGI. V lost 0 bases to trimming and J lost 7 bases, with 12 bases between them. The length of the CDR3 is 14 residues. Written as DNA, the CDR3 is TGTGCCAGCAGTTACTCGGTGGCAGCTGGTGGCTACACCTTC. Protein product: CASSYSVAAGGYTF.